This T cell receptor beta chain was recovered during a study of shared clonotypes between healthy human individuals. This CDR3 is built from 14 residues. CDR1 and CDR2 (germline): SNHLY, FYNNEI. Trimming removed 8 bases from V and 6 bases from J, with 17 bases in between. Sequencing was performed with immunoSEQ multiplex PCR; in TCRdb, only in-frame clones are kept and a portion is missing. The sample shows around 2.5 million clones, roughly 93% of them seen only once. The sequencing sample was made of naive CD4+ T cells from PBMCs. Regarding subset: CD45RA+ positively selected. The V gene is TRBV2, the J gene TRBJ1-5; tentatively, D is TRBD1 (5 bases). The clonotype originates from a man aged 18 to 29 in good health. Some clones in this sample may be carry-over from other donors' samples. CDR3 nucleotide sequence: TGTGCCAGCGTCTTCGGGGCTGGCGGTCAGCCCCAGCATTTT. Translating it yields CASVFGAGGQPQHF.